One T cell receptor beta chain is described in this entry. This sample was taken from a study of blood T cell repertoires in COVID-19. About the research overall: From T cells, B-cell-depleted T cells, or PBMCs came the material, which was cDNA or gDNA.

Method: immunoSEQ multiplex PCR; TCRdb's copy keeps in-frame clones and lacks some. The repertoire includes roughly 310,000 clones, roughly 90% of them detected once, and roughly 2.9% sits in the top ten. This CDR3 is 15 amino acids long. Germline V gene data show CDR1 as KGHSH and CDR2 as LQKENI. Trimming took 0 bases from V and 5 from J, leaving 10 bases between them. This clonotype was obtained from a woman in her 30s with COVID-19, enrolled during active disease. The chain uses TRBV18 and TRBJ1-4; D is unclear. The sequenced sample consisted of peripheral blood. The CDR3 reads CASSPPSRGNEKLFF. Here the CDR3 DNA reads TGTGCCAGCTCACCACCGAGCAGAGGCAATGAAAAACTGTTTTTT.